The following is a T cell receptor beta chain sequence with its context. The source of the sample is a study of blood T cell repertoires in COVID-19. Study summary: Some COVID-19 samples were acute and others convalescent; all came from the United States, Italy and Spain. Sources were T cells, B-cell-depleted T cells, or PBMCs; the material itself was cDNA or gDNA.

The length of the CDR3 is 16 residues. Germline loops: CDR1 MDHEN, CDR2 SYDVKM. The ends lost 3 bases at V and 4 bases at J; junction bases unmatched: 7. As originally analysed: Researchers report that nucleated cell counts were estimated from reference gene primer amplification. The assay was immunoSEQ multiplex PCR, and TCRdb's table has in-frame clones only and misses some. V and J calls and clone size are as listed in that table; D and trimming were resolved from the DNA. The table includes 70,000 to 95,000 clones, around four fifths detected once. What was sequenced was peripheral blood. The gene calls are TRBV28 and TRBJ1-5; 9 positions match TRBD1. This receptor was taken from a woman aged 70-85 years with active or convalescent COVID-19. The CDR3 DNA reads TGTGCCAGCAGTTTTCTGACAGGGGGACTTAATCAGCCCCAGCATTTT. Its translation is CASSFLTGGLNQPQHF. Full variable domain (missing parts from reference TRBV28 and TRBJ1-5): DVKVTQSSRYLVKRTGEKVFLECVQDMDHENMFWYRQDPGLGLRLIYFSYDVKMKEKGDIPEGYSVSREKKERFSLILESASTNQTSMYLCASSFLTGGLNQPQHFGDGTRLSIL.